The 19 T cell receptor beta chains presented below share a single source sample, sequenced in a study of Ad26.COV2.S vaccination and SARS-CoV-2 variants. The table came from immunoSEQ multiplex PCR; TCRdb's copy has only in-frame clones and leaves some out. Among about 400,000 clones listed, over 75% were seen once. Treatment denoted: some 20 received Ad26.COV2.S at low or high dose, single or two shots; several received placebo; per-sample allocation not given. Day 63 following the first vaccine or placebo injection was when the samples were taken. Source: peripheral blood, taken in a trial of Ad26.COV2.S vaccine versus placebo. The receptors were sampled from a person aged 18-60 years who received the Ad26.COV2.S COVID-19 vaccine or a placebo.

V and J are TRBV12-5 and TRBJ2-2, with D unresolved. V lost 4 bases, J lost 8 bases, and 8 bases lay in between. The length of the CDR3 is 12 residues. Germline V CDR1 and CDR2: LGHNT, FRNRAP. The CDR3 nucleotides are TGTGCTAGTGGTTACGCTCCTGGGGAGCTGTTTTTT. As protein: CASGYAPGELFF.

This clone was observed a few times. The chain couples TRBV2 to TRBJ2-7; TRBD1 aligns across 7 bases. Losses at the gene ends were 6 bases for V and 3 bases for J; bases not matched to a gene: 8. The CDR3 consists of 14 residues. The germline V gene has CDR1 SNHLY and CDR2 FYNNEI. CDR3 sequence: CASSAQDRVYEQYF. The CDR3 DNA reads TGTGCCAGCAGCGCCCAAGACAGGGTCTACGAGCAGTACTTC.

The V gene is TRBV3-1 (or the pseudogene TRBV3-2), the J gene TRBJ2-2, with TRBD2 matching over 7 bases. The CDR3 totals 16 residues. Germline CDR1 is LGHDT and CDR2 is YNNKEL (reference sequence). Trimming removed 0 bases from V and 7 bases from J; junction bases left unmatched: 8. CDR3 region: CASSQDIGGSIGELFF. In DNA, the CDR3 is TGTGCCAGCAGCCAAGATATTGGCGGGAGTATCGGGGAGCTGTTTTTT.

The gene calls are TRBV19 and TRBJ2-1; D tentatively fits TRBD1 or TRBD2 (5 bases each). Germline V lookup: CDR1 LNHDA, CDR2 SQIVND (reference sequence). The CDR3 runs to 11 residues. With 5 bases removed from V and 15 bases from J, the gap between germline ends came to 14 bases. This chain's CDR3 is CASSEGPSRFF. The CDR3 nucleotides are TGTGCCAGTAGTGAGGGACCCAGCCGGTTCTTC.

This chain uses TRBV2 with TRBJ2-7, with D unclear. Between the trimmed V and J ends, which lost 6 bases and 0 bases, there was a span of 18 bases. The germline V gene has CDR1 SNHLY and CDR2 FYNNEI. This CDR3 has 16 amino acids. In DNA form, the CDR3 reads TGTGCCAGCAGGGCACTGGGCACCCGCGGCTCCTACGAGCAGTACTTC. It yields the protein CASRALGTRGSYEQYF.

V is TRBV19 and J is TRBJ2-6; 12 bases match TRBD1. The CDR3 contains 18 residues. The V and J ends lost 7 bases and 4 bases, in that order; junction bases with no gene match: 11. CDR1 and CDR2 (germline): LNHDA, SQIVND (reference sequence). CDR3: CASTPWRDRGPGANVLTF. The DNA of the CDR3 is TGTGCCAGTACCCCGTGGCGGGACAGGGGGCCCGGGGCCAACGTCCTGACTTTC. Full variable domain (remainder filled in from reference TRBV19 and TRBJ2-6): DGGITQSPKYLFRKEGQNVTLSCEQNLNHDAMYWYRQDPGQGLRLIYYSQIVNDFQKGDIAEGYSVSREKKESFPLTVTSAQKNPTAFYLCASTPWRDRGPGANVLTFGAGSRLTVL.

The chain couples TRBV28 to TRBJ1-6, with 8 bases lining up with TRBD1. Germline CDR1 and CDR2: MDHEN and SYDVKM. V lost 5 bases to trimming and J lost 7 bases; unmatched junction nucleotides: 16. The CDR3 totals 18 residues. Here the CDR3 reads CASSLNRGKWGYNSPLHF. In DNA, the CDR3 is TGTGCCAGCAGTCTAAACAGGGGGAAATGGGGGTACAATTCACCCCTCCACTTT. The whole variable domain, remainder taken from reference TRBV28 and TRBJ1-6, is DVKVTQSSRYLVKRTGEKVFLECVQDMDHENMFWYRQDPGLGLRLIYFSYDVKMKEKGDIPEGYSVSREKKERFSLILESASTNQTSMYLCASSLNRGKWGYNSPLHFGNGTRLTVT.

The CDR3 is CAIQGGRDTEAFF. In nucleotides, the CDR3 is TGTGCCATCCAAGGGGGCCGGGACACTGAAGCTTTCTTT. The chain uses TRBV10-3 and TRBJ1-1; 7 positions match TRBD1. The CDR3 runs to 13 residues. V was clipped by 8 bases and J by 3 bases; unmatched bases: 6. Germline values: CDR1 ENHRY, CDR2 SYGVKD.

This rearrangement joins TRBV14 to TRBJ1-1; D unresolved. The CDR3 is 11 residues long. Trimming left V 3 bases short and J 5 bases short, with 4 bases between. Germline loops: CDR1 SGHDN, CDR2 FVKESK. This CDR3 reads CASSQWTEAFF. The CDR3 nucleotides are TGTGCCAGCAGCCAGTGGACTGAAGCTTTCTTT.

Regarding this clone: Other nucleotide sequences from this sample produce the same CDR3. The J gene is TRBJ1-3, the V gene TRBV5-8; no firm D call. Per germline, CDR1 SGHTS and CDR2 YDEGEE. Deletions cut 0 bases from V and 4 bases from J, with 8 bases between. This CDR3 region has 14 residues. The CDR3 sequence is CASSLGSLGNTIYF. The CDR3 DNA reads TGTGCCAGCAGCTTGGGGTCTCTAGGAAACACCATATATTTT.

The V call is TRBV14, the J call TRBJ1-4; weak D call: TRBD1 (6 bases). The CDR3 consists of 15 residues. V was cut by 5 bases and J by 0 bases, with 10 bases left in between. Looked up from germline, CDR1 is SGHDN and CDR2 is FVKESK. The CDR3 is CASSLRTATNEKLFF. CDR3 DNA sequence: TGTGCCAGCAGCTTACGGACAGCAACTAATGAAAAACTGTTTTTT.

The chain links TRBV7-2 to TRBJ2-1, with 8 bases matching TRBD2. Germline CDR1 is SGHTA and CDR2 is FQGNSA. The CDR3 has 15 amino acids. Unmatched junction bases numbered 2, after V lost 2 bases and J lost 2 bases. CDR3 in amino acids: CASSLWREAYNEQFF. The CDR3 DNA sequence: TGTGCCAGCAGCTTATGGCGGGAGGCCTACAATGAGCAGTTCTTC.

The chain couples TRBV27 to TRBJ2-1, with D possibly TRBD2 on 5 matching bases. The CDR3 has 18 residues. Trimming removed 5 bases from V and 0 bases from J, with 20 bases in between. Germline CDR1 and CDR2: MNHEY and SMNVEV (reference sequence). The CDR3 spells CASSRPKLNGISYNEQFF. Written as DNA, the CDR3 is TGTGCCAGCAGTAGACCTAAGCTAAACGGGATCTCCTACAATGAGCAGTTCTTC.

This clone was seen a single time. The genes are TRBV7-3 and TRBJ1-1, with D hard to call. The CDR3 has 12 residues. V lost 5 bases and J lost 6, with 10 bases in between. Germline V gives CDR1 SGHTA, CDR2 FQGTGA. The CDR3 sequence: CASSPPGPEAFF. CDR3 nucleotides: TGTGCCAGCAGCCCCCCCGGCCCTGAAGCTTTCTTT.

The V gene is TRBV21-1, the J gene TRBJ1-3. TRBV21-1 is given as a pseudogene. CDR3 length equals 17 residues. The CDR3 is CASSKGQDPSPGNTIYF. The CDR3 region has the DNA TGTGCCAGCAGCAAAGGGCAGGACCCTAGCCCTGGAAACACCATATATTTT.

DNA of the CDR3: TGTGCCAGCAGCCCGGGGGGGGGCAGTCAGCCCCAGCATTTT. Its protein product is CASSPGGGSQPQHF. The V and J genes are TRBV2 and TRBJ1-5; D may be TRBD1 (6 bases). V was clipped by 6 bases and J by 6 bases, with 15 bases between them. In germline, CDR1 is SNHLY, CDR2 FYNNEI. The CDR3 extends over 14 amino acids.

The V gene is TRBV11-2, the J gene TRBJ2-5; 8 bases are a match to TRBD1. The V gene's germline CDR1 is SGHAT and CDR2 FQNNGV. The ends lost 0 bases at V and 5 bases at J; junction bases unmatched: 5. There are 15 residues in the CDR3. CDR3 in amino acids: CASSLDVTGVETQYF. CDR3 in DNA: TGTGCCAGCAGCTTAGATGTGACAGGGGTGGAGACCCAGTACTTC.

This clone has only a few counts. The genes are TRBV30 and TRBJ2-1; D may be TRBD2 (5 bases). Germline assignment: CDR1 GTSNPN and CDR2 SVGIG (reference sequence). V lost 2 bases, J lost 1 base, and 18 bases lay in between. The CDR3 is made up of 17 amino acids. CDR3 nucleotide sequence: TGTGCCTGGAGTCACCGGGATAGTCCCCTTTCCTACAATGAGCAGTTCTTC. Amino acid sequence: CAWSHRDSPLSYNEQFF.

CDR3 nucleotides: TGTGCCAGCAGCAGAACAGCAGGGACATTAGAGCATTATGAGCAGTTCTTC. This encodes CASSRTAGTLEHYEQFF. The chain couples TRBV7-2 to TRBJ2-1; D might be TRBD1 (6 bases). Germline CDR1 reads SGHTA; CDR2 reads FQGNSA. With 5 bases removed from V and 8 bases from J, the gap between germline ends came to 25 bases. The length of the CDR3 is 17 residues.